This TCR beta chain was found in a study of cytomegalovirus exposure and HLA in healthy donors. A word on this clone: Its target is unknown.

The PCR ran on 60 Vbeta and 13 Jbeta primers. The table came from immunoSEQ multiplex PCR; TCRdb's copy has only in-frame clones and leaves some out. The sample includes around 46,000 clones. The CDR3 is 15 residues long. The germline V gene has CDR1 LNHDA and CDR2 SQIVND (reference sequence). V trimming: 4 bases; J trimming: 5 bases; junction bases outside the gene matches: 9. Findings and caveats of the study: There were several of the most significant clusters that appeared linked to common viral pathogens in a later analysis.

This clonotype was sampled from a woman aged 40-49 years in good health and CMV-seronegative. The sequenced material came from PBMCs. The rearrangement joins TRBV19 to TRBJ2-5; 8 bases match TRBD1. The DNA of the CDR3 is TGTGCCAGTAGTACCGGGGACAGGAACTCGGAGACCCAGTACTTC. Amino acids: CASSTGDRNSETQYF.